These T cell receptor beta chains were read from a single sample in a study of blood T cell repertoires in COVID-19. The method was immunoSEQ multiplex PCR; TCRdb's version includes in-frame clones alone and lacks a portion of them. This table has hundreds of thousands of clones, 85% to 90% appearing once. What was sequenced was PBMCs or T cells enriched from blood (not recorded which). These receptors were collected from a man between 25 and 39 years old who had recovered from COVID-19. CDR3s include the opening cysteine and the closing phenylalanine or tryptophan. Each record gives: J gene, D gene, clone size, V gene, CDR3 protein, CDR3 DNA. D genes are given only for firm matches. A row's size may be missing; if present it is once, few, many or a size class.

>TRBJ1-6|TRBD1|-|TRBV18
CASSPTRQGENSPLHF
TGTGCCAGCTCACCTACCCGACAGGGTGAAAATTCACCCCTCCACTTT
>TRBJ2-3|TRBD2|-|TRBV18
CASSQTSGGAYTQYF
TGTGCCAGCTCACAGACTAGCGGGGGGGCTTATACGCAGTATTTT
>TRBJ1-1|-|-|TRBV7-9
CASSLAGAGLNTEAFF
TGTGCCAGCAGCTTAGCGGGGGCAGGCCTGAACACTGAAGCTTTCTTT
>TRBJ1-5|TRBD1|-|TRBV25-1
CASSRQGTAYSNQPQHF
TGTGCCAGCAGTCGCCAAGGGACAGCCTATAGCAATCAGCCCCAGCATTTT
>TRBJ1-4|TRBD1|-|TRBV7-2
CASSAGQGIEKLFF
TGTGCCAGCAGCGCGGGACAGGGGATCGAAAAACTGTTTTTT
>TRBJ1-5|-|-|TRBV23-1
CASSQSKGAPNSNQPQHF
TGCGCCAGCAGTCAATCCAAAGGGGCGCCGAATAGCAATCAGCCCCAGCATTTT
>TRBJ2-3|-|-|TRBV19
CASMPRMRDTQYF
TGTGCCAGTATGCCCCGCATGAGAGATACGCAGTATTTT
>TRBJ2-2|TRBD1|-|TRBV9
CASSAGGSTGELFF
TGTGCCAGCAGCGCAGGGGGATCCACCGGGGAGCTGTTTTTT
>TRBJ1-5|-|-|TRBV5-8
CASSLIREVDQPQHF
TGTGCCAGCAGCTTAATTCGGGAAGTGGATCAGCCCCAGCATTTT
>TRBJ1-3|-|once|TRBV29-1
CSVEGVGGPGVVYF
TGCAGCGTTGAAGGGGTTGGTGGGCCAGGGGTCGTATATTTT
>TRBJ1-4|TRBD1|-|TRBV11-2
CASSLTGSNEKLFF
TGTGCCAGCAGCTTGACAGGGTCTAATGAAAAACTGTTTTTT
>TRBJ2-3|TRBD1|-|TRBV5-4
CASSLGGQGTDTQYF
TGTGCCAGCAGCTTGGGTGGACAGGGGACAGATACGCAGTATTTT
>TRBJ2-1|TRBD2|-|TRBV7-9
CASLGLAGGNEQFF
TGTGCCAGCCTAGGACTAGCGGGGGGGAATGAGCAGTTCTTC
>TRBJ1-5|TRBD1|-|TRBV5-8
CASSWRRTGVEWNQPQHF
TGTGCCAGCAGCTGGAGAAGGACAGGGGTGGAATGGAATCAGCCCCAGCATTTT
>TRBJ1-2|-|few|TRBV7-6
CASSLGTSTNYGYTF
TGTGCCAGCAGCTTAGGGACATCCACTAACTATGGCTACACCTTC
>TRBJ2-7|-|-|TRBV7-2
CASSPGTFRSSYEQYF
TGTGCCAGCAGCCCGGGGACTTTTAGGAGCTCCTACGAGCAGTACTTC
>TRBJ2-6|-|-|TRBV27
CASSFRGPSGANVLTF
TGTGCCAGCAGTTTTCGGGGTCCCTCTGGGGCCAACGTCCTGACTTTC
>TRBJ1-2|-|-|TRBV4-1
CASSQAKAVPGGYTF
TGCGCCAGCAGCCAAGCTAAGGCGGTCCCAGGGGGCTACACCTTC
>TRBJ1-2|TRBD1|-|TRBV28
CASSGGTGGFYGYTF
TGTGCCAGCAGCGGTGGGACAGGGGGCTTCTATGGCTACACCTTC
>TRBJ1-2|TRBD1|-|TRBV7-2
CASRQGSPFIYGYTF
TGTGCCAGCAGACAGGGGTCCCCATTTATCTATGGCTACACCTTC
>TRBJ2-5|-|-|TRBV13
CASSLGINGGGETQYF
TGTGCCAGCAGCTTAGGGATCAACGGAGGTGGAGAGACCCAGTACTTC
>TRBJ1-1|-|-|TRBV30
CAWSVPYRDTEAFF
TGTGCCTGGAGTGTCCCCTACAGGGACACTGAAGCTTTCTTT
>TRBJ1-5|-|-|TRBV2
CASTPGNQPQHF
TGTGCCAGCACCCCCGGCAATCAGCCCCAGCATTTT
>TRBJ2-5|TRBD1|-|TRBV28
CASSRPQGVETQYF
TGTGCCAGCAGCCGCCCACAGGGGGTGGAGACCCAGTACTTC
>TRBJ2-1|-|-|TRBV18
CASSPTPSNEQFF
TGTGCCAGCTCACCAACTCCGAGCAATGAGCAGTTCTTC
>TRBJ2-1|TRBD2|-|TRBV7-9
CASSYKREGNEQFF
TGTGCCAGCAGCTACAAGCGGGAGGGGAATGAGCAGTTCTTC
>TRBJ2-1|-|once|TRBV27
CASSPPGPVGYEQFF
TGTGCCAGCAGTCCACCGGGTCCGGTCGGCTATGAGCAGTTCTTC
>TRBJ1-1|-|-|TRBV5-1
CASSLAGHPNTEAFF
TGCGCCAGCAGCTTGGCAGGACACCCTAACACTGAAGCTTTCTTT
>TRBJ2-7|-|once|TRBV7-8
CASSLDSPYEQYF
TGTGCCAGCAGCTTAGATAGTCCCTACGAGCAGTACTTC
>TRBJ1-5|-|-|TRBV10-3
CASGRDNQPQHF
TGTGCTTCAGGGCGCGACAATCAGCCCCAGCATTTT
>TRBJ1-1|-|-|TRBV29-1
CSVLQAQAFF
TGCAGCGTCTTACAGGCCCAGGCTTTCTTT
>TRBJ2-3|-|-|TRBV28
CASSPGLKGGTQYF
TGTGCCAGCAGTCCGGGCCTTAAAGGGGGTACGCAGTATTTT
>TRBJ1-2|TRBD1|-|TRBV28
CASRPTGEDGYTF
TGTGCCAGCAGACCCACAGGGGAGGATGGCTACACCTTC
>TRBJ2-1|-|-|TRBV11-2
CASSLAYEQFF
TGTGCCAGCAGCTTAGCGTATGAGCAGTTCTTC
>TRBJ2-1|TRBD1|-|TRBV28
CASSLPGQGMNEQFF
TGTGCCAGCAGTCTCCCGGGACAGGGGATGAATGAGCAGTTCTTC